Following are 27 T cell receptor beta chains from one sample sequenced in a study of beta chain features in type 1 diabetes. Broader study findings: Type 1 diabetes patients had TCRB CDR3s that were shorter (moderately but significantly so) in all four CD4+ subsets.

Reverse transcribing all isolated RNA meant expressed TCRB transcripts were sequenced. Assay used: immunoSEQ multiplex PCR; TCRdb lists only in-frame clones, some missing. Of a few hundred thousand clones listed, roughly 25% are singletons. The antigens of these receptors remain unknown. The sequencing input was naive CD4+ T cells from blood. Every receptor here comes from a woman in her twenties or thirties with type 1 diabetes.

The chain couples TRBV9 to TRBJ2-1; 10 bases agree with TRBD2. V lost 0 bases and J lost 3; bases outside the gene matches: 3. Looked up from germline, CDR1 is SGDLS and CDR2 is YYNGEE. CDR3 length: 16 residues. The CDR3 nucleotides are TGTGCCAGCAGCGTAGGATTAGCGGGAGGCTACAATGAGCAGTTCTTC. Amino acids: CASSVGLAGGYNEQFF.

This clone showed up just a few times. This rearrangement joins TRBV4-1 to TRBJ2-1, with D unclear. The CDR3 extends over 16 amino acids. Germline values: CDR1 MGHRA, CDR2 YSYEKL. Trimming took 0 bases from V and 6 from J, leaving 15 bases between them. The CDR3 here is CASSQDPPYFGNEQFF. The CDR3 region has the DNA TGCGCCAGCAGCCAAGATCCACCTTACTTTGGCAATGAGCAGTTCTTC.

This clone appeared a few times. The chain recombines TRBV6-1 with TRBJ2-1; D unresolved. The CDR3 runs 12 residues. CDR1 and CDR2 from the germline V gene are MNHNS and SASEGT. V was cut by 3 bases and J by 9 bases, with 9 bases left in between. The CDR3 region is CASSDWLGEQFF. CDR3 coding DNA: TGTGCCAGCAGTGATTGGCTTGGTGAGCAGTTCTTC.

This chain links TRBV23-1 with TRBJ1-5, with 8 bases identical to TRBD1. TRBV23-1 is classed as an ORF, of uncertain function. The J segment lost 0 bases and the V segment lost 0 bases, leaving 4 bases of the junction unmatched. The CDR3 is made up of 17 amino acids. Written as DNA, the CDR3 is TGCGCCAGCAGTCAATCGGGGACAGGTAATAGCAATCAGCCCCAGCATTTT. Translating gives CASSQSGTGNSNQPQHF.

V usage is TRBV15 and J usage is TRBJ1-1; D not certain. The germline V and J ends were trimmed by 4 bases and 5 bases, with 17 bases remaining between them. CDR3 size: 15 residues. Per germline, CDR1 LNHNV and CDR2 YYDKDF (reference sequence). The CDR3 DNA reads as TGTGCCACCAGCATGCCCCACGGAGAAGCGACTGAAGCTTTCTTT. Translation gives CATSMPHGEATEAFF. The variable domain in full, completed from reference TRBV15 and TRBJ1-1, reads DAMVIQNPRYQVTQFGKPVTLSCSQTLNHNVMYWYQQKSSQAPKLLFHYYDKDFNNEADTPDNFQSRRPNTSFCFLDIRSPGLGDTAMYLCATSMPHGEATEAFFGQGTRLTVV.

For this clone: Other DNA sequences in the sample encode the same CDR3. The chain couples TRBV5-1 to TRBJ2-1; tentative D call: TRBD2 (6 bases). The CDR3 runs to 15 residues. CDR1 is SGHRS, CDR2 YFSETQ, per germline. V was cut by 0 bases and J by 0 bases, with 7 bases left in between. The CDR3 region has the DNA TGCGCCAGCAGCTTGGATAGCGGCTCCTACAATGAGCAGTTCTTC. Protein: CASSLDSGSYNEQFF.

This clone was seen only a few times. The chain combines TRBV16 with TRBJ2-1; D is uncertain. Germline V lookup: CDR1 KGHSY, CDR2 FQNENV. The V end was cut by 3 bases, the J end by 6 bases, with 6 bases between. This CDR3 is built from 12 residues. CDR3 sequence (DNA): TGTGCCAGCAGCCAGTCCCGCAATGAGCAGTTCTTC. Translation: CASSQSRNEQFF.

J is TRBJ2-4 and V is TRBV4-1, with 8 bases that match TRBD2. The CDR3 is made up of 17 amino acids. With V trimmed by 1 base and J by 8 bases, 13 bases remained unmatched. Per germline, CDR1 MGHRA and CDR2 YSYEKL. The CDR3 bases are TGCGCCAGCAGCCAAGGGGGGGGACTAGTGGGAGGGTACATTCAGTACTTC. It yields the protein CASSQGGGLVGGYIQYF.

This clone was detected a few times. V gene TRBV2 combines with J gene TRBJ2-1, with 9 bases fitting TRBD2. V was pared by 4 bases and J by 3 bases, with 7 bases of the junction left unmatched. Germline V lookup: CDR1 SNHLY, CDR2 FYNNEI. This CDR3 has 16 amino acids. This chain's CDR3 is CASSVGLATIYNEQFF. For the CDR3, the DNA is TGTGCCAGCAGTGTGGGACTAGCCACGATCTACAATGAGCAGTTCTTC.

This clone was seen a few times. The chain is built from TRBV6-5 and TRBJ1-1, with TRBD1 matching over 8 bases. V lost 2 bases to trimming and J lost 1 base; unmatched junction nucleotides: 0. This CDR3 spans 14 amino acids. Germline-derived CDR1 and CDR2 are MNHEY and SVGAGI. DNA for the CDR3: TGTGCCAGCAGTTACGGGACAGGGAACACTGAAGCTTTCTTT. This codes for CASSYGTGNTEAFF.

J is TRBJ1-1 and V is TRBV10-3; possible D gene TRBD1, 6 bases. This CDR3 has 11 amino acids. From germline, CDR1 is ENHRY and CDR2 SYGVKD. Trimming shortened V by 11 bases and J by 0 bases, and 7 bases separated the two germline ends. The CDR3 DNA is TGTGCCTCAGGGGTGAACACTGAAGCTTTCTTT. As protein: CASGVNTEAFF.

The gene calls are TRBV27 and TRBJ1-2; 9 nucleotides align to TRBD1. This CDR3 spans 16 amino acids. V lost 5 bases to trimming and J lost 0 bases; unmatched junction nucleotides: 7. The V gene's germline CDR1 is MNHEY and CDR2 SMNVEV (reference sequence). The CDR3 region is CASSPGTGRANYGYTF. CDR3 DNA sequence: TGTGCCAGCAGTCCGGGGACAGGGCGGGCTAACTATGGCTACACCTTC.

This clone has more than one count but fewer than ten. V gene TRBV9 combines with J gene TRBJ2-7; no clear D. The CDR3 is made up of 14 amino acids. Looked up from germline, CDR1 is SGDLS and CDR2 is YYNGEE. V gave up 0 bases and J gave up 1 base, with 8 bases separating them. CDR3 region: CASSVDPGSYEQYF. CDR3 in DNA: TGTGCCAGCAGCGTAGACCCGGGTTCCTACGAGCAGTACTTC.

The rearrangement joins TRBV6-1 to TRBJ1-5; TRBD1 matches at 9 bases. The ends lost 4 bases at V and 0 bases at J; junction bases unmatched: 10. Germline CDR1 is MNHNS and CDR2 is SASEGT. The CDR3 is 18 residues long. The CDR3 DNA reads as TGTGCCAGCAGTGCCGGGACAGGGACTAAGGGTAGCAATCAGCCCCAGCATTTT. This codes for CASSAGTGTKGSNQPQHF.

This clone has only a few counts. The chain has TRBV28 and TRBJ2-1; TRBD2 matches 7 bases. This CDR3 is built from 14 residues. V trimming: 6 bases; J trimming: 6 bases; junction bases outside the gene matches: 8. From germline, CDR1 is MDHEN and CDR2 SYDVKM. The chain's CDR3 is CASRGTSVTNEQFF. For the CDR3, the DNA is TGTGCCAGCAGAGGAACTAGCGTGACCAATGAGCAGTTCTTC.

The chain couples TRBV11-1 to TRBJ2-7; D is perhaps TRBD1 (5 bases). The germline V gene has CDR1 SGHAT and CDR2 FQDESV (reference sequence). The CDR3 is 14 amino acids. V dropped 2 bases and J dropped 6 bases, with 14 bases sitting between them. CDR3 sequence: CASSLTGPRGEQYF. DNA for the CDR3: TGTGCCAGCAGCTTAACCGGCCCAAGGGGCGAGCAGTACTTC.

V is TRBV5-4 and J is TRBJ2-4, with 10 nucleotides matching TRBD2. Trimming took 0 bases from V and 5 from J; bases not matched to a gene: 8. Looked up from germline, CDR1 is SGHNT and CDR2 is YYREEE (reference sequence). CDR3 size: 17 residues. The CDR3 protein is CASSLGLAGAAQNIQYF. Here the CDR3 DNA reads TGTGCCAGCAGCTTGGGTCTAGCGGGGGCAGCGCAAAACATTCAGTACTTC.

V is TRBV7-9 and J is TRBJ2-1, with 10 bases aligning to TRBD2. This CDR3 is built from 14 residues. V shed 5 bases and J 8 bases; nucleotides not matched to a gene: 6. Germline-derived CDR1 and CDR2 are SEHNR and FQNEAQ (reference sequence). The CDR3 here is CASSLEREGHEQFF. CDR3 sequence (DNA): TGTGCCAGCAGCCTGGAGCGGGAGGGCCATGAGCAGTTCTTC.

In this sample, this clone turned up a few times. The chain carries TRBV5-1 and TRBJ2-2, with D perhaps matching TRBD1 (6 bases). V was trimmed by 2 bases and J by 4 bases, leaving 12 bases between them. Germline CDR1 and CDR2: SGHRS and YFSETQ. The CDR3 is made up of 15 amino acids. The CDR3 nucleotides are TGCGCCAGCAGCTTAAGGACAGAAGCCACCGGGGAGCTGTTTTTT. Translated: CASSLRTEATGELFF.

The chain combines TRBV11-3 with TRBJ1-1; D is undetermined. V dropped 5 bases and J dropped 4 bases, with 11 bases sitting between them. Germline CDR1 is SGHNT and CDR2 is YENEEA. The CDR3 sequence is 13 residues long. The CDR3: CASSPRQPTEAFF. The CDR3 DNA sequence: TGTGCCAGCAGCCCCCGACAACCCACTGAAGCTTTCTTT.

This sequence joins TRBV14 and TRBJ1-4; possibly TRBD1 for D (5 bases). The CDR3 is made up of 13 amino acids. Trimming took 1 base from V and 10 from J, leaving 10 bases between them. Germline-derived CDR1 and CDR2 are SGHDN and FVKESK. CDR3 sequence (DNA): TGTGCCAGCAGCCAAGTGGGTCAGGGAAAACTGTTTTTT. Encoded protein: CASSQVGQGKLFF.

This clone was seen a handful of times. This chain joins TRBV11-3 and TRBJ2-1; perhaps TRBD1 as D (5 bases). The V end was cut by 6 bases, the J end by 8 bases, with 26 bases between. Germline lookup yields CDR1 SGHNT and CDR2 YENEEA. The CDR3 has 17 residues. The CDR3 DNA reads TGTGCCAGCAGTTCCGACATGGGGCTTCTTTCAAACGATGAGCAGTTCTTC. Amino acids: CASSSDMGLLSNDEQFF. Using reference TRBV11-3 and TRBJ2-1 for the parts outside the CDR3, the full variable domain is EAGVVQSPRYKIIEKKQPVAFWCNPISGHNTLYWYLQNLGQGPELLIRYENEEAVDDSQLPKDRFSAERLKGVDSTLKIQPAELGDSAVYLCASSSDMGLLSNDEQFFGPGTRLTVL.

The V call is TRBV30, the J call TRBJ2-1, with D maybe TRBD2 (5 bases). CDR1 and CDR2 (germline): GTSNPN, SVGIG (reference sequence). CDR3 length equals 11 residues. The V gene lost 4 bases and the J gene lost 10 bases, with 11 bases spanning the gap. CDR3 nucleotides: TGTGCCTGGAACGTAAAGCGGGAGCAGTTCTTC. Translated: CAWNVKREQFF.

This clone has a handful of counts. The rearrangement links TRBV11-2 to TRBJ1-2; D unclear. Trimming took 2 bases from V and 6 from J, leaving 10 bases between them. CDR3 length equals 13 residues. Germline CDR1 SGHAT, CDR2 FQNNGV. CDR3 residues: CASSLLVRDGYTF. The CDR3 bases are TGTGCCAGCAGCTTACTGGTACGGGATGGCTACACCTTC.

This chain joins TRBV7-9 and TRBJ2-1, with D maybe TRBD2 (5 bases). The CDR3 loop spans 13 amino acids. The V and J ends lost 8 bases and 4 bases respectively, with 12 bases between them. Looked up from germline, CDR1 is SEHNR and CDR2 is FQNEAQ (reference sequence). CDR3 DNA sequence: TGTGCCAGCGGGAGCCCCCTATACAATGAGCAGTTCTTC. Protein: CASGSPLYNEQFF.

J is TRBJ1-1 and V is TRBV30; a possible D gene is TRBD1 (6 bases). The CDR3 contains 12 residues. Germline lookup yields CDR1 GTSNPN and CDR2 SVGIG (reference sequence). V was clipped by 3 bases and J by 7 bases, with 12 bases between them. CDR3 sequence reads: CAWSGGPYEAFF. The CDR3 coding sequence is TGTGCCTGGAGCGGGGGGCCTTATGAAGCTTTCTTT. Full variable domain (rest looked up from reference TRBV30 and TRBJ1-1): SQTIHQWPATLVQPVGSPLSLECTVEGTSNPNLYWYRQAAGRGLQLLFYSVGIGQISSEVPQNLSASRPQDRQFILSSKKLLLSDSGFYLCAWSGGPYEAFFGQGTRLTVV.

CDR3 DNA sequence: TGTGCCTGGGCGACTAGGGGAGCCAAGCTGTTTTTT. It translates to CAWATRGAKLFF. The chain couples TRBV30 to TRBJ2-2, with D perhaps TRBD2 (6 bases). Germline V gene data show CDR1 as GTSNPN and CDR2 as SVGIG (reference sequence). The CDR3 covers 12 residues. V was trimmed by 5 bases and J by 12 bases, leaving 16 bases between them.